These 18 T cell receptor beta chains originate from one sample sequenced in a study of shared clonotypes between healthy human individuals. Data came from immunoSEQ multiplex PCR; TCRdb stores just in-frame clones and leaves some out. The data contain about 2.1 million clones, about 92% of them singletons. CD45RO-negative, CCR7-positively selected cells formed the naive CD8 fraction, excluding terminally differentiated effector memory CD45RA+ cells. Sequenced sample: naive CD8+ T cells from PBMCs. The receptors were gathered from a man younger than 35 in good health. Some clones in this sample may be carry-over from other donors' samples.

V is TRBV5-6 and J is TRBJ1-2; D is unresolved. Between the trimmed V and J ends, which lost 4 bases and 4 bases, there was a span of 8 bases. Germline values: CDR1 SGHDT, CDR2 YYEEEE. The length of the CDR3 is 12 residues. CDR3 DNA sequence: TGTGCCAGCAGCCAGTTAATCTATGGCTACACCTTC. It codes for CASSQLIYGYTF.

The V and J genes are TRBV6-5 and TRBJ2-5; a weak D match, TRBD1 (5 bases). V was shortened by 1 base and J by 3 bases, with 9 bases between the two germline ends. The CDR3 totals 14 residues. Per germline, CDR1 MNHEY and CDR2 SVGAGI. The CDR3 region has the DNA TGTGCCAGCAGTTACTTCGTAGGGGAAGAGACCCAGTACTTC. This gives the protein CASSYFVGEETQYF.

The chain combines TRBV2 with TRBJ2-1; 7 positions match TRBD2. J gave up 8 bases and V 3 bases, and 4 bases lay outside the gene matches. CDR3 length equals 13 residues. CDR1 and CDR2 (germline): SNHLY, FYNNEI. The CDR3 sequence is CASSDGGSDEQFF. The CDR3 DNA reads TGTGCCAGCAGTGATGGCGGGAGCGATGAGCAGTTCTTC.

V gene TRBV2 combines with J gene TRBJ2-7; D perhaps matches TRBD1 (6 bases). Germline V lookup: CDR1 SNHLY, CDR2 FYNNEI. The CDR3 sequence is 15 residues long. The V gene lost 1 base and the J gene lost 3 bases, with 13 bases spanning the gap. CDR3 residues: CASSEVRGFGYEQYF. Written as DNA, the CDR3 is TGTGCCAGCAGTGAAGTGAGGGGGTTCGGCTACGAGCAGTACTTC. The full variable domain, in which reference TRBV2 and TRBJ2-7 provide the parts outside the CDR3, is EPEVTQTPSHQVTQMGQEVILRCVPISNHLYFYWYRQILGQKVEFLVSFYNNEISEKSEIFDDQFSVERPDGSNFTLKIRSTKLEDSAMYFCASSEVRGFGYEQYFGPGTRLTVT.

The genes are TRBV29-1 and TRBJ1-1, with D unclear. CDR1 SQVTM and CDR2 ANQGSEA come from the germline V gene. The germline V and J ends were trimmed by 5 bases and 1 base, with 11 bases remaining between them. CDR3 length: 13 amino acids. The CDR3 sequence is CSVCTHANTEAFF. Written as DNA, the CDR3 is TGCAGCGTTTGTACCCATGCGAACACTGAAGCTTTCTTT. Full variable domain (outside the CDR3, taken from reference TRBV29-1 and TRBJ1-1): SAVISQKPSRDICQRGTSLTIQCQVDSQVTMMFWYRQQPGQSLTLIATANQGSEATYESGFVIDKFPISRPNLTFSTLTVSNMSPEDSSIYLCSVCTHANTEAFFGQGTRLTVV.

Concerning this clone: The identical CDR3 is also encoded by other nucleotide sequences in the sample. The chain links TRBV27 to TRBJ2-7; 11 positions match TRBD2. Unmatched junction bases numbered 4, after V lost 2 bases and J lost 4 bases. Germline-derived CDR1 and CDR2 are MNHEY and SMNVEV (reference sequence). The CDR3 spans 15 residues. Written as DNA, the CDR3 is TGTGCCAGCAGTTTACGGGGGACTAGCGGATACGAGCAGTACTTC. It yields the protein CASSLRGTSGYEQYF.

The genes are TRBV27 and TRBJ2-1, with 8 bases that match TRBD2. Germline lookup yields CDR1 MNHEY and CDR2 SMNVEV (reference sequence). The CDR3 has 15 amino acids. The V and J ends lost 6 bases and 4 bases, in that order; junction bases with no gene match: 8. The CDR3 spells CASRSELADYNEQFF. The CDR3, as DNA: TGTGCCAGCAGATCCGAACTAGCGGATTACAATGAGCAGTTCTTC.

Only a few counts were recorded for this clone. This chain links TRBV19 with TRBJ1-2; D remains ambiguous. The CDR3 has 12 amino acids. Per the germline V gene, CDR1 is LNHDA and CDR2 is SQIVND (reference sequence). Trimming shortened V by 5 bases and J by 8 bases, and 12 bases separated the two germline ends. The CDR3 protein is CASSPGRAGYTF. As DNA, the CDR3 is TGTGCCAGTAGTCCCGGGCGTGCAGGCTACACCTTC.

The chain carries TRBV7-9 and TRBJ2-1; D could derive from TRBD1 or TRBD2 (7 bases each). CDR3 length: 13 residues. Germline V gives CDR1 SEHNR, CDR2 FQNEAQ (reference sequence). V was clipped by 11 bases and J by 8 bases, with 19 bases between them. CDR3 protein: CAGRGGGDDEQFF. The CDR3, as DNA: TGTGCCGGACGGGGAGGGGGCGACGATGAGCAGTTCTTC.

The CDR3 DNA follows: TGTGCCAGCAGCTTAGGGATGGAAAAGTTTTATGAAAAACTGTTTTTT. This gives the protein CASSLGMEKFYEKLFF. The V gene is TRBV11-2, the J gene TRBJ1-4; D remains unclear. This CDR3 contains 16 residues. CDR1 SGHAT and CDR2 FQNNGV come from the germline V gene. With 1 base removed from V and 6 bases from J, the gap between germline ends came to 15 bases.

The chain joins TRBV4-1 to TRBJ2-7, with 7 bases that match TRBD1. Per germline, CDR1 MGHRA and CDR2 YSYEKL. Trimming took 3 bases from V and 4 from J; bases not matched to a gene: 6. The CDR3 sequence is 14 residues long. CDR3 amino acids: CASSHPGQRYEQYF. As DNA, the CDR3 is TGCGCCAGCAGCCACCCGGGACAGAGATACGAGCAGTACTTC.

The genes are TRBV28 and TRBJ1-3; D is possibly TRBD1 (6 bases). The CDR3 has 14 residues. Germline V gives CDR1 MDHEN, CDR2 SYDVKM. V lost 4 bases, J lost 4 bases, and 11 bases lay in between. The CDR3 region is CASSWQGNGNTIYF. The CDR3 region has the DNA TGTGCCAGCAGTTGGCAGGGGAACGGAAACACCATATATTTT.

The chain combines TRBV7-9 with TRBJ2-7; a weak D match, TRBD1 (5 bases). The CDR3 totals 17 residues. Germline-derived CDR1 and CDR2 are SEHNR and FQNEAQ (reference sequence). Trimming took 5 bases from V and 3 from J, leaving 23 bases between them. The CDR3 loop reads CASSPTIGQGLLYEQYF. CDR3 sequence (DNA): TGTGCCAGCAGCCCGACGATTGGGCAGGGTCTTCTCTACGAGCAGTACTTC.

This sequence joins TRBV5-1 and TRBJ1-1; perhaps TRBD1 as D (6 bases). The CDR3 sequence is 16 residues long. Between the trimmed V and J ends, which lost 0 bases and 2 bases, there was a span of 14 bases. Germline CDR1 and CDR2: SGHRS and YFSETQ. In DNA form, the CDR3 reads TGCGCCAGCAGCTTGGATGGGGGCAGATTAAACACTGAAGCTTTCTTT. As protein: CASSLDGGRLNTEAFF.

This rearrangement joins TRBV12-5 to TRBJ1-1; a possible D gene is TRBD1 (5 bases). This CDR3 spans 16 amino acids. V dropped 0 bases and J dropped 0 bases, with 11 bases sitting between them. CDR1 is LGHNT, CDR2 FRNRAP, per germline. The CDR3 is CASGLVQGALNTEAFF. CDR3 DNA sequence: TGTGCTAGTGGTTTGGTACAAGGGGCACTGAACACTGAAGCTTTCTTT.

Comments on this clone: Other nucleotide sequences in the sample specify the same CDR3. This chain uses TRBV6-5 with TRBJ2-1; maybe TRBD2 (6 bases). Germline V gene sequence: CDR1 MNHEY, CDR2 SVGAGI. The CDR3 consists of 14 residues. Trimming shortened V by 0 bases and J by 6 bases, and 9 bases separated the two germline ends. CDR3 in amino acids: CASSYSRGGNEQFF. CDR3 nucleotide sequence: TGTGCCAGCAGTTACTCGAGGGGAGGCAATGAGCAGTTCTTC.

As for this clone: The junction and the germline gene differ at one end; a read error may be behind it. V and J are TRBV4-1 and TRBJ1-2, with a possible D match to TRBD1 (6 bases). This CDR3 contains 14 residues. Germline V gives CDR1 MGHRA, CDR2 YSYEKL. The CDR3 DNA is TGCGCCAGCGGTCTCCCGGGACACTTCTATGACTACACCTTC. This sequence encodes CASGLPGHFYDYTF.

The V call is TRBV23-1, the J call TRBJ2-3, with D uncertain. TRBV23-1 is marked as an open reading frame, function uncertain. The CDR3 totals 19 residues. Deletions cut 1 base from V and 0 bases from J, with 20 bases between. The CDR3 region is CASSQCKVAGIQSTDTQYF. The CDR3, as DNA: TGCGCCAGCAGTCAATGCAAGGTTGCTGGCATACAGAGCACAGATACGCAGTATTTT.